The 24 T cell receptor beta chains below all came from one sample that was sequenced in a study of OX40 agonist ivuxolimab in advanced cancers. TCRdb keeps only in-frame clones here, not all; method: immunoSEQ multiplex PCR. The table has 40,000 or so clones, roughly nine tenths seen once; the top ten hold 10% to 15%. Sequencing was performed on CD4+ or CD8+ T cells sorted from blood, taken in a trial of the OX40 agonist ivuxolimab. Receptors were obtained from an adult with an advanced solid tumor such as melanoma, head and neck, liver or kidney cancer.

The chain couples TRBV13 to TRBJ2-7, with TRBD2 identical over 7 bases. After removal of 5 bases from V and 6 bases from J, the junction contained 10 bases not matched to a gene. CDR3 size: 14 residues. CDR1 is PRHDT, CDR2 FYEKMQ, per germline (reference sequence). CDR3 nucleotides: TGTGCCAGCAGCCAGCCTTCGGGGGGACGCGAGCAGTACTTC. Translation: CASSQPSGGREQYF.

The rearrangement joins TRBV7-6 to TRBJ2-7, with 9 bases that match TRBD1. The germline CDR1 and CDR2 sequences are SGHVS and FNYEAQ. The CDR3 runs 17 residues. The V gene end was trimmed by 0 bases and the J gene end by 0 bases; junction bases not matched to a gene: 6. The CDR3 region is CASSLAIDRGGSYEQYF. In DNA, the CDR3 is TGTGCCAGCAGCTTAGCGATAGACAGGGGGGGCTCCTACGAGCAGTACTTC.

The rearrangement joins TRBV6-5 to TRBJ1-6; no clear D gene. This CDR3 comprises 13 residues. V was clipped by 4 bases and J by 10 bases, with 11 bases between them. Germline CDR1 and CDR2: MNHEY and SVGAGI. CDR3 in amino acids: CASSFSSGSPLHF. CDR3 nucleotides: TGTGCCAGCAGTTTCTCTTCGGGGTCACCCCTCCACTTT.

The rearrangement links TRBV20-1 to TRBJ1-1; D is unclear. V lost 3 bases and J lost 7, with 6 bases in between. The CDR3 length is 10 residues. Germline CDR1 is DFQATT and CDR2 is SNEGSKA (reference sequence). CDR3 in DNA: TGCAGTGCTAGCGTAGGTGAAGCTTTCTTT. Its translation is CSASVGEAFF.

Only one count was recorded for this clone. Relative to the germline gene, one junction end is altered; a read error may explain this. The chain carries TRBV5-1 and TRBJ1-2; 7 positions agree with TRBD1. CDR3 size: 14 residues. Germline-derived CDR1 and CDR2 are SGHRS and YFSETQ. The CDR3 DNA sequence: TGTGCCAGCACCTCCCAGGGGGGCAACTATGGCTACACCTTC. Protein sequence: CASTSQGGNYGYTF.

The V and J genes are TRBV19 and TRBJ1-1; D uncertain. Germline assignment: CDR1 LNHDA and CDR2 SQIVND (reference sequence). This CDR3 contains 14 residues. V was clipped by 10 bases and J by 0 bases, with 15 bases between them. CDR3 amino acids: CATSVGRMNTEAFF. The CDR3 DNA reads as TGTGCCACCTCCGTGGGGAGAATGAACACTGAAGCTTTCTTT.

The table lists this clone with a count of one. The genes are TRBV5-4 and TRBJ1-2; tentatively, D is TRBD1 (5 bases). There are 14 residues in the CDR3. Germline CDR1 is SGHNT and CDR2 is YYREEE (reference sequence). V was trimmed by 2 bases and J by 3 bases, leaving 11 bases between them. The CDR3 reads CASSLGTSHYGYTF. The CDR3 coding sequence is TGTGCCAGCAGCTTAGGGACCTCGCACTATGGCTACACCTTC.

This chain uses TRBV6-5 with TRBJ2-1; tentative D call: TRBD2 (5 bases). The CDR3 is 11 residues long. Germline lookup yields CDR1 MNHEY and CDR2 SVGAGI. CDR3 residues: CGAGGYNEQFF. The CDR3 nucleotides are TGTGGCGCGGGCGGTTACAATGAGCAGTTCTTC.

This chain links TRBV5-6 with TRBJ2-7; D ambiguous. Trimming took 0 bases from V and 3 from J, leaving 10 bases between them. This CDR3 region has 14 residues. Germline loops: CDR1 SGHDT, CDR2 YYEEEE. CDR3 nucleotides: TGTGCCAGCAGCTTGGGCCAGGCGATCTACGAGCAGTACTTC. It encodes CASSLGQAIYEQYF.

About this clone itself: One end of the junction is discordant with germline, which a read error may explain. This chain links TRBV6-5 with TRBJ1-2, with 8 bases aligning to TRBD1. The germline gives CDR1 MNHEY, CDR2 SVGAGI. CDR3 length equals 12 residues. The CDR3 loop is CASSYGGTGSRF. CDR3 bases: TGTGCCAGCAGTTACGGTGGGACAGGTAGTCGCTTC.

The DNA for the CDR3 is TGTGCCAGCAGCCCGCGCGATGCCCAAGGTTACTCTGGAAACACCATATATTTT. The encoded protein is CASSPRDAQGYSGNTIYF. This chain uses TRBV7-8 with TRBJ1-3; D call uncertain. The CDR3 has 18 residues. V lost 5 bases, J lost 0 bases, and 20 bases lay in between. The germline V gene has CDR1 SGHVS and CDR2 FQNEAQ.

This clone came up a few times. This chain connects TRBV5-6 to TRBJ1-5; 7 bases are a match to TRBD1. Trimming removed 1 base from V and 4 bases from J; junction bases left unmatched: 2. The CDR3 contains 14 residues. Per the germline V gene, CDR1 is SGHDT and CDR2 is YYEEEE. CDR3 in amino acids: CASSLRQGNQPQHF. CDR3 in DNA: TGTGCCAGCAGCTTGCGACAGGGAAATCAGCCCCAGCATTTT.

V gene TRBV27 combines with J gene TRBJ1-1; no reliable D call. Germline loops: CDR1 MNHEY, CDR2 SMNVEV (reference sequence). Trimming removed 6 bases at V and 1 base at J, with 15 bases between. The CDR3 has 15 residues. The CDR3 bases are TGTGCCAGCAGCTACACCCCCGCATGGAACACTGAAGCTTTCTTT. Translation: CASSYTPAWNTEAFF.

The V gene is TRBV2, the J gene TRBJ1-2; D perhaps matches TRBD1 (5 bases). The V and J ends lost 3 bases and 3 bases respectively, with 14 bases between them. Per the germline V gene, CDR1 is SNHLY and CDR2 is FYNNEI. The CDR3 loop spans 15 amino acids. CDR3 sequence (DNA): TGTGCCAGCAGTGACCTAAGGGACGGCGACTATGGCTACACCTTC. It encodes CASSDLRDGDYGYTF.

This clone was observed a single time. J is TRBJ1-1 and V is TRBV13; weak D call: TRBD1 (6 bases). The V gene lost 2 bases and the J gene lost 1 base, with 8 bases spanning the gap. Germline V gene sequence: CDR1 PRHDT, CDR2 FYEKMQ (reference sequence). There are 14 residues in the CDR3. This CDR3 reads CASSLWTENTEAFF. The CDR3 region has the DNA TGTGCCAGCAGCTTATGGACAGAGAACACTGAAGCTTTCTTT.

CDR3 coding DNA: TGTGCCAGCAGGAGGGAAGCATCCTACAATGAGCAGTTCTTC. This encodes CASRREASYNEQFF. The chain couples TRBV27 to TRBJ2-1, with D possibly being TRBD2 (5 bases). This CDR3 is 14 amino acids long. Germline V gene data show CDR1 as MNHEY and CDR2 as SMNVEV (reference sequence). V was trimmed by 6 bases and J by 1 base, leaving 10 bases between them.

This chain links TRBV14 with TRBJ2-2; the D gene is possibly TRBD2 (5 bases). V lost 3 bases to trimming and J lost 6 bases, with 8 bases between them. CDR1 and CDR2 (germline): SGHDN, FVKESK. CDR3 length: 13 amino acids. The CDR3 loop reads CASSHSGAGELFF. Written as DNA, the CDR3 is TGTGCCAGCAGCCATTCCGGGGCCGGGGAGCTGTTTTTT.

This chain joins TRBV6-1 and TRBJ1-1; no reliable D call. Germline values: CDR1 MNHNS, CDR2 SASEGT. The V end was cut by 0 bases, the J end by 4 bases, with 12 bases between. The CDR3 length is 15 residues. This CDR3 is CASSEASGYPTEAFF. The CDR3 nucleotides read TGTGCCAGCAGTGAAGCATCGGGGTACCCCACTGAAGCTTTCTTT.

CDR3 protein: CASSGHPDFLRSYNEQFF. The CDR3 DNA reads TGTGCCAGTAGTGGGCACCCAGACTTCCTACGCTCCTACAATGAGCAGTTCTTC. The gene calls are TRBV19 and TRBJ2-1; D is unresolved. The CDR3 runs 18 residues. The V gene's germline CDR1 is LNHDA and CDR2 SQIVND (reference sequence). The V and J ends lost 5 bases and 0 bases respectively, with 20 bases between them.

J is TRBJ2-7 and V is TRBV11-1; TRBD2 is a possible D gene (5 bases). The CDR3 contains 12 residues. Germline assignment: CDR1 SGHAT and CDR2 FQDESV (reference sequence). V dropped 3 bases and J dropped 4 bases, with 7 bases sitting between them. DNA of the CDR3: TGTGCCAGCAGCTTGGACTCTTACGAGCAGTACTTC. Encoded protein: CASSLDSYEQYF. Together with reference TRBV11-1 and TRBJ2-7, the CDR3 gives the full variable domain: EAEVAQSPRYKITEKSQAVAFWCDPISGHATLYWYRQILGQGPELLVQFQDESVVDDSQLPKDRFSAERLKGVDSTLKIQPAELGDSAMYLCASSLDSYEQYFGPGTRLTVT.

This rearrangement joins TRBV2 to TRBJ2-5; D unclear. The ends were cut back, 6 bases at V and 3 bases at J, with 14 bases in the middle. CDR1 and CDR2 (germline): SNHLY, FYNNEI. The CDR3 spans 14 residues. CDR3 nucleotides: TGTGCCAGCAGACCCGGACCTGGGGAAGAGACCCAGTACTTC. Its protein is CASRPGPGEETQYF. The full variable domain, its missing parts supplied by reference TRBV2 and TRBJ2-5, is EPEVTQTPSHQVTQMGQEVILRCVPISNHLYFYWYRQILGQKVEFLVSFYNNEISEKSEIFDDQFSVERPDGSNFTLKIRSTKLEDSAMYFCASRPGPGEETQYFGPGTRLLVL.

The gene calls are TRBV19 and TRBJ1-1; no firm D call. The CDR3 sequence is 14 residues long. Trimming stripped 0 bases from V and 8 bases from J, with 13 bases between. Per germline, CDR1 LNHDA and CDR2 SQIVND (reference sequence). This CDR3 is CASSIDDIPEEAFF. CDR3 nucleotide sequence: TGTGCCAGTAGTATAGATGACATTCCGGAGGAAGCTTTCTTT. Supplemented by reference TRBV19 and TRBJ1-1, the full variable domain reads DGGITQSPKYLFRKEGQNVTLSCEQNLNHDAMYWYRQDPGQGLRLIYYSQIVNDFQKGDIAEGYSVSREKKESFPLTVTSAQKNPTAFYLCASSIDDIPEEAFFGQGTRLTVV.

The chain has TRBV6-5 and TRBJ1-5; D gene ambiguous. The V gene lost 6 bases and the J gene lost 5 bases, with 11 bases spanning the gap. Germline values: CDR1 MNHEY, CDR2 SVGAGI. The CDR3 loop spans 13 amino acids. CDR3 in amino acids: CASSTAEDQPQHF. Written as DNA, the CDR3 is TGTGCCAGCAGCACAGCCGAAGATCAGCCCCAGCATTTT.

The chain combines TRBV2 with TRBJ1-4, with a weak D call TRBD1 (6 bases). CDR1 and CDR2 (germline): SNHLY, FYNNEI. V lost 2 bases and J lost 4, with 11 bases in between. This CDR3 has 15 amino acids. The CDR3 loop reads CASSELQGYNEKLFF. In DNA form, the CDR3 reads TGTGCCAGCAGTGAATTACAGGGTTATAATGAAAAACTGTTTTTT.